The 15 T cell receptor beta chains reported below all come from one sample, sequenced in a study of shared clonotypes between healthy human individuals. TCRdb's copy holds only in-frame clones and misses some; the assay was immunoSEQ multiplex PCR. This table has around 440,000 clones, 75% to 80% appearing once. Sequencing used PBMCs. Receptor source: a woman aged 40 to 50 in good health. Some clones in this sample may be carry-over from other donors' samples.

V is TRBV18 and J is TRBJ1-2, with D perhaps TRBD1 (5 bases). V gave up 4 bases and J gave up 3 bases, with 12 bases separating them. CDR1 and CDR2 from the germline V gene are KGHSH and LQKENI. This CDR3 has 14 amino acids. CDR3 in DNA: TGTGCCAGCTCACGGGGGGAAACGGACTATGGCTACACCTTC. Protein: CASSRGETDYGYTF. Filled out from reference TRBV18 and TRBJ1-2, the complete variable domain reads NAGVMQNPRHLVRRRGQEARLRCSPMKGHSHVYWYRQLPEEGLKFMVYLQKENIIDESGMPKERFSAEFPKEGPSILRIQQVVRGDSAAYFCASSRGETDYGYTFGSGTRLTVV.

CDR3 amino acids: CASSVGWESVNEQFF. Here the CDR3 DNA reads TGTGCCAGCAGCGTAGGGTGGGAGTCGGTCAATGAGCAGTTCTTC. The chain links TRBV9 to TRBJ2-1, with D possibly matching TRBD2 (5 bases). The CDR3 is 15 residues long. The ends were cut back, 0 bases at V and 6 bases at J, with 13 bases in the middle. Germline V lookup: CDR1 SGDLS, CDR2 YYNGEE.

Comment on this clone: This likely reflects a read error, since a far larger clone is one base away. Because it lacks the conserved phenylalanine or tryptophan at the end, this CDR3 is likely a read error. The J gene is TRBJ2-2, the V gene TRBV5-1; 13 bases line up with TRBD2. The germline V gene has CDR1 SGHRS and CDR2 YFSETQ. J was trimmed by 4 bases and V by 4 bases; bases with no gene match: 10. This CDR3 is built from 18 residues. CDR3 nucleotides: TGCGCCAGCAGCCTTCGGACTAGCGGGAGCCCATCCACCGGGGAGCTGTTTATT. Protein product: CASSLRTSGSPSTGELFI.

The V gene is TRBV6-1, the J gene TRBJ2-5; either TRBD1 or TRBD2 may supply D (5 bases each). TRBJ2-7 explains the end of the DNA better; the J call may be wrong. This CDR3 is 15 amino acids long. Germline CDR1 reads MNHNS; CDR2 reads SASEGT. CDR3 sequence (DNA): TGTGCCAGCAGGCTTCAAGGACCGGGGCTCGGCGAGCAGTACTTC. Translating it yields CASRLQGPGLGEQYF.

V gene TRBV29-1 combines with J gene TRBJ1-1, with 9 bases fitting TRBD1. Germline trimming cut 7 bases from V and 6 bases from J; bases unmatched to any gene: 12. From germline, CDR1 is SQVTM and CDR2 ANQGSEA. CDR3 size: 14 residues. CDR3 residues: CSARLTGGSAEAFF. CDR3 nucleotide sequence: TGCAGCGCCCGCCTGACAGGGGGAAGCGCTGAAGCTTTCTTT.

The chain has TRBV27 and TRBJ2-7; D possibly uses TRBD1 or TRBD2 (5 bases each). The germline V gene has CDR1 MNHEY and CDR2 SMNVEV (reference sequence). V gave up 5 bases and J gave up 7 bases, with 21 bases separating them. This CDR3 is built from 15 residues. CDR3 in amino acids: CASSQTWGTLEEQYF. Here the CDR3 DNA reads TGTGCCAGCAGTCAGACTTGGGGGACCCTCGAAGAGCAGTACTTC.

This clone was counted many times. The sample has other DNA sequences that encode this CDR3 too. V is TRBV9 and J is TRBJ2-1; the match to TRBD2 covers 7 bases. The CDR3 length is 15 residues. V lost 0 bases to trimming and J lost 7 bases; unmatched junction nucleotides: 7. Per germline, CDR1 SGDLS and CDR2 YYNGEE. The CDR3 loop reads CASSVEGGRGNEQFF. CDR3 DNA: TGTGCCAGCAGCGTAGAAGGCGGGAGAGGTAATGAGCAGTTCTTC.

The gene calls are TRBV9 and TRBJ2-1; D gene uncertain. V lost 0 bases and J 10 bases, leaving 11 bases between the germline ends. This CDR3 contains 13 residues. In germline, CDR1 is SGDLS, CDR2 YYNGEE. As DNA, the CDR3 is TGTGCCAGCAGCGTAGCCCTATATAGGGAGCAGTTCTTC. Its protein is CASSVALYREQFF.

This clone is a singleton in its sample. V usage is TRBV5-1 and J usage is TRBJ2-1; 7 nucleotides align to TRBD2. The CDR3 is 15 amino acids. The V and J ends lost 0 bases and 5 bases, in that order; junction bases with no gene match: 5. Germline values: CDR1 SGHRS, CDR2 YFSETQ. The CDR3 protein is CASSLAGGSHNEQFF. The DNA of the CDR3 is TGCGCCAGCAGCTTGGCGGGCGGGAGTCACAATGAGCAGTTCTTC.

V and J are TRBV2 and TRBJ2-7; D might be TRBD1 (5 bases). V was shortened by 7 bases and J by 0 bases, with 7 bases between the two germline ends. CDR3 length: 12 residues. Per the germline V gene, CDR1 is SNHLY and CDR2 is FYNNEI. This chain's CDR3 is CASKDNSYEQYF. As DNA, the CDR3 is TGTGCCAGCAAGGACAACTCCTACGAGCAGTACTTC.

The CDR3 sequence is CASSQDRVPGGEKLFF. CDR3 bases: TGTGCCAGCAGCCAAGATCGCGTCCCAGGTGGTGAAAAACTGTTTTTT. The chain uses TRBV14 and TRBJ1-4; D gene uncertain. Germline lookup yields CDR1 SGHDN and CDR2 FVKESK. The CDR3 totals 16 residues. V dropped 0 bases and J dropped 7 bases, with 15 bases sitting between them.

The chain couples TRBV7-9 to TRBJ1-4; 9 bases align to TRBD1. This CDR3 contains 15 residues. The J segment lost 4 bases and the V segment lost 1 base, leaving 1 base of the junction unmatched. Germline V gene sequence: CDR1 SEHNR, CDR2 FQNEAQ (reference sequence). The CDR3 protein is CASSLGDRDNEKLFF. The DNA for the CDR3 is TGTGCCAGCAGCTTAGGGGACAGGGATAATGAAAAACTGTTTTTT. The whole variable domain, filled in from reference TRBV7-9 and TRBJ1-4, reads DTGVSQNPRHKITKRGQNVTFRCDPISEHNRLYWYRQTLGQGPEFLTYFQNEAQLEKSRLLSDRFSAERPKGSFSTLEIQRTEQGDSAMYLCASSLGDRDNEKLFFGSGTQLSVL.

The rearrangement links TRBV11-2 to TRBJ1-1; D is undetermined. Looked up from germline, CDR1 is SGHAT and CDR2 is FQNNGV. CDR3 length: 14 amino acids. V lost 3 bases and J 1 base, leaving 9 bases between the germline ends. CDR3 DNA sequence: TGTGCCAGCAGCTTGACGTTTGGGAACACTGAAGCTTTCTTT. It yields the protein CASSLTFGNTEAFF.

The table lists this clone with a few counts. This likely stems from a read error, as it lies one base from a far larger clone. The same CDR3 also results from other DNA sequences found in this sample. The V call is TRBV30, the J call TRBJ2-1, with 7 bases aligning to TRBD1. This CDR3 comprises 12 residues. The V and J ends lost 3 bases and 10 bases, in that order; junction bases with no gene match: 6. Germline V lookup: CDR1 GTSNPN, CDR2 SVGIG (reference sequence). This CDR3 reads CAWSARDSEQFF. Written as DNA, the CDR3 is TGTGCCTGGAGCGCCCGGGACAGCGAGCAGTTCTTC. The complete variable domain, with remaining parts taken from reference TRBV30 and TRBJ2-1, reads SQTIHQWPATLVQPVGSPLSLECTVEGTSNPNLYWYRQAAGRGLQLLFYSVGIGQISSEVPQNLSASRPQDRQFILSSKKLLLSDSGFYLCAWSARDSEQFFGPGTRLTVL.

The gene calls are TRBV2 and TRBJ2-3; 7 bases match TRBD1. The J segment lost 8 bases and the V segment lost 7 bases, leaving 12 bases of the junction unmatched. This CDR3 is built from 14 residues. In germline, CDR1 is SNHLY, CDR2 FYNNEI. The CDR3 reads CASNPTGTPGTQYF. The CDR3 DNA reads TGTGCCAGCAACCCGACAGGGACCCCGGGTACGCAGTATTTT.